The 10 T cell receptor beta chains below come from one sample, sequenced in a study of human versus mouse CDR3 diversity and MHC coevolution. Measured with immunoSEQ multiplex PCR; TCRdb has only the in-frame clones, and not every one. Of fewer than 80,000 clones listed, 85% to 95% are singletons. The sequencing sample was made of naive CD4+ T cells from blood. The subset was: CD45RO-negative CD62L-positive naive CD4 T cells. Receptors were obtained from a person aged 30 to 69 in good health.

J is TRBJ1-2 and V is TRBV6-5; 11 positions agree with TRBD1. The CDR3 consists of 14 residues. Germline-derived CDR1 and CDR2 are MNHEY and SVGAGI. Unmatched junction bases numbered 4, after V lost 6 bases and J lost 4 bases. CDR3 DNA sequence: TGTGCCAGCAGCCGGGGACAGGGGGTCTATGGCTACACCTTC. Protein sequence: CASSRGQGVYGYTF.

This clone was detected only once. The DNA for the CDR3 is TGTGCCAGCAGCTTATTAGCGGGAGTCTCCTACAATGAGCAGTTCTTC. It is translated as CASSLLAGVSYNEQFF. The chain has TRBV13 and TRBJ2-1, with TRBD2 matching 9 bases. Germline CDR1 PRHDT, CDR2 FYEKMQ (reference sequence). This CDR3 region has 16 residues. V was pared by 2 bases and J by 0 bases, with 2 bases of the junction left unmatched.

V and J are TRBV18 and TRBJ2-4; D possibly corresponds to TRBD2 (6 bases). This CDR3 has 14 residues. V shed 3 bases and J shed 9 bases, with 15 bases lying between them. Germline V gene sequence: CDR1 KGHSH, CDR2 LQKENI. The CDR3 here is CASSPGAGIGIQYF. CDR3 coding DNA: TGTGCCAGCTCACCGGGTGCGGGAATCGGCATTCAGTACTTC.

V and J are TRBV14 and TRBJ2-2, with D perhaps TRBD2 (5 bases). CDR3 length: 16 residues. Germline CDR1 SGHDN, CDR2 FVKESK. Trimming removed 4 bases at V and 5 bases at J, with 17 bases between. The CDR3 spells CASSPSASRGTGELFF. For the CDR3, the DNA is TGTGCCAGCAGCCCCTCGGCTAGCCGGGGAACCGGGGAGCTGTTTTTT.

Details on this clone: In the same sample, other DNA sequences code for this CDR3. This chain connects TRBV7-9 to TRBJ2-7; D perhaps matches TRBD1 (6 bases). The CDR3 contains 14 residues. Deletions cut 0 bases from V and 2 bases from J, with 8 bases between. Germline assignment: CDR1 SEHNR and CDR2 FQNEAQ (reference sequence). In DNA, the CDR3 is TGTGCCAGCAGCTTAGCAGGGGGTACCTACGAGCAGTACTTC. It encodes CASSLAGGTYEQYF.

V usage is TRBV19 and J usage is TRBJ1-2, with 7 positions matching TRBD1. CDR3 length: 16 amino acids. Unmatched junction bases numbered 14, after V lost 2 bases and J lost 8 bases. The germline V gene encodes CDR1 LNHDA and CDR2 SQIVND (reference sequence). The CDR3 bases are TGTGCCAGTAGTATATCGTCACAACAGGGGAGGAAGGGCTACACCTTC. It yields the protein CASSISSQQGRKGYTF.

The genes are TRBV6-5 and TRBJ2-2; D ambiguous. The length of the CDR3 is 11 residues. CDR1 is MNHEY and CDR2 is SVGAGI in the germline V gene. V shed 6 bases and J shed 5 bases, with 4 bases lying between them. The CDR3 DNA reads as TGTGCCAGCAGCCAGACCGGGGAGCTGTTTTTT. Translation: CASSQTGELFF.

The J gene is TRBJ2-1, the V gene TRBV5-1, with D perhaps matching TRBD2 (5 bases). With 0 bases removed from V and 1 base from J, the gap between germline ends came to 8 bases. Germline CDR1 and CDR2: SGHRS and YFSETQ. The CDR3 totals 15 residues. The CDR3 spells CASSLAGESYNEQFF. DNA of the CDR3: TGCGCCAGCAGCTTGGCCGGGGAGTCCTACAATGAGCAGTTCTTC.

With respect to this clone: Other nucleotide sequences from this sample produce the same CDR3. The V and J genes are TRBV18 and TRBJ1-1; D ambiguous. V dropped 6 bases and J dropped 1 base, with 12 bases sitting between them. This CDR3 is 14 amino acids long. Germline CDR1 is KGHSH and CDR2 is LQKENI. CDR3 sequence: CASSRQIENTEAFF. DNA of the CDR3: TGTGCCAGCTCGCGGCAGATCGAGAACACTGAAGCTTTCTTT.

The chain carries TRBV5-6 and TRBJ2-2, with TRBD2 as a possible D gene (6 bases). V gave up 1 base and J gave up 5 bases, with 12 bases separating them. The germline CDR1 and CDR2 sequences are SGHDT and YYEEEE. The CDR3 covers 15 residues. This CDR3 is CASSLYGGGTGELFF. CDR3 bases: TGTGCCAGCAGCTTGTATGGAGGAGGGACCGGGGAGCTGTTTTTT.